A selection of T cell receptor beta chains follows, all from one sample in a study of STAT5B mutations in CD4+ large granular lymphocyte leukemia. Method: immunoSEQ multiplex PCR; TCRdb's copy keeps in-frame clones and lacks some. The sample lists about 35,000 clones, 65% to 70% occurring once. Sequenced sample: CD4+ T cells from blood buffy coats. These receptor sequences come from a human donor in good health. Both conserved end residues are part of each CDR3. Each record gives: V gene, D gene, J gene, clone size, CDR3 DNA, CDR3 protein. D genes are given only for firm matches. Rows may omit the clone size; those that give it use once, few, many or a size class.

V gene: TRBV6-5; D gene: .; J gene: TRBJ2-7; clone size: .; CDR3 DNA: TGTGCCAGCATGGGCAGGGATTACGAGCAGTACTTC; CDR3 protein: CASMGRDYEQYF
V gene: TRBV7-3; D gene: .; J gene: TRBJ2-7; clone size: .; CDR3 DNA: TGTGCCAGCAGCTTAAAGGGGACCTCGGAGCAGTACTTC; CDR3 protein: CASSLKGTSEQYF
V gene: TRBV2; D gene: TRBD1; J gene: TRBJ1-1; clone size: few; CDR3 DNA: TGTGCCAGCAGTGAAGAGGCAGGGGGAGGCACTGAAGCTTTCTTT; CDR3 protein: CASSEEAGGGTEAFF
V gene: TRBV7-9; D gene: TRBD1; J gene: TRBJ2-7; clone size: .; CDR3 DNA: TGTGCCAGCAGCTGGGGGACAGACTCCTACGAGCAGTACTTC; CDR3 protein: CASSWGTDSYEQYF
V gene: TRBV6-1; D gene: .; J gene: TRBJ1-1; clone size: .; CDR3 DNA: TGTGCCAGCAATAGGCTTCTTAACACTGAAGCTTTCTTT; CDR3 protein: CASNRLLNTEAFF
V gene: TRBV6-5; D gene: .; J gene: TRBJ1-1; clone size: .; CDR3 DNA: TGTGCCAGCAGTTACGGGTCGATGAACACTGAAGCTTTCTTT; CDR3 protein: CASSYGSMNTEAFF
V gene: TRBV5-1; D gene: .; J gene: TRBJ2-7; clone size: .; CDR3 DNA: TGCGCCAGCAGCTTCGGCAGCTCCTACGAGCAGTACTTC; CDR3 protein: CASSFGSSYEQYF
V gene: TRBV7-9; D gene: .; J gene: TRBJ1-3; clone size: .; CDR3 DNA: TGTGCCAGCAGCTTATTGGGGTTGTCTGGAAACACCATATATTTT; CDR3 protein: CASSLLGLSGNTIYF
V gene: TRBV29-1; D gene: .; J gene: TRBJ2-3; clone size: .; CDR3 DNA: TGCAGCGTTGTAAACTGGACTAACGGAGATACGCAGTATTTT; CDR3 protein: CSVVNWTNGDTQYF
V gene: TRBV5-1; D gene: .; J gene: TRBJ2-7; clone size: .; CDR3 DNA: TGCGCCAGCAGCCTGAGACAGTCCCCCTACGAGCAGTACTTC; CDR3 protein: CASSLRQSPYEQYF
V gene: TRBV2; D gene: .; J gene: TRBJ2-5; clone size: .; CDR3 DNA: TGTGCCAGCCGACAAGTCGCGGAGACCCAGTACTTC; CDR3 protein: CASRQVAETQYF
V gene: TRBV2; D gene: .; J gene: TRBJ1-6; clone size: .; CDR3 DNA: TGTGCCAGCGACGTTTGGGAAGGAGATTCACCCCTCCACTTT; CDR3 protein: CASDVWEGDSPLHF
V gene: TRBV9; D gene: .; J gene: TRBJ2-2; clone size: .; CDR3 DNA: TGTGCCAGCAGCGTGGAGGGTTATGGAGGCGCCGGGGAGCTGTTTTTT; CDR3 protein: CASSVEGYGGAGELFF
V gene: TRBV5-1; D gene: TRBD2; J gene: TRBJ2-1; clone size: .; CDR3 DNA: TGCGCCAGCAGCCCGGCGGGACTAGCGGGGAACAATGAGCAGTTCTTC; CDR3 protein: CASSPAGLAGNNEQFF
V gene: TRBV18; D gene: TRBD2; J gene: TRBJ2-1; clone size: .; CDR3 DNA: TGTGCCAGCTCACCAAAAGCGGGGGGGCCCGATGAGCAGTTCTTC; CDR3 protein: CASSPKAGGPDEQFF
V gene: TRBV5-1; D gene: .; J gene: TRBJ1-1; clone size: .; CDR3 DNA: TGCGCCAGCAGCTTGGGAACAGCAGGGCTTGAAGCTTTCTTT; CDR3 protein: CASSLGTAGLEAFF
V gene: TRBV7-3; D gene: .; J gene: TRBJ2-2; clone size: .; CDR3 DNA: TGTGCCAGCAGCCTAGACACCGGGGAGCTGTTTTTT; CDR3 protein: CASSLDTGELFF
V gene: TRBV2; D gene: .; J gene: TRBJ1-1; clone size: .; CDR3 DNA: TGTGCCAGCAGTATAACAGGAGAAGCTTTCTTT; CDR3 protein: CASSITGEAFF
V gene: TRBV18; D gene: TRBD2; J gene: TRBJ2-3; clone size: .; CDR3 DNA: TGTGCCAGCTCACCTTTCCCACTAGCGGGGGGGCCCGTCAACACAGATACGCAGTATTTT; CDR3 protein: CASSPFPLAGGPVNTDTQYF
V gene: TRBV7-2; D gene: .; J gene: TRBJ2-2; clone size: .; CDR3 DNA: TGTGCCAGCAGCTTAGAGTACACCCGCCCCGGGGAGCTGTTTTTT; CDR3 protein: CASSLEYTRPGELFF
V gene: TRBV5-1; D gene: .; J gene: TRBJ2-5; clone size: .; CDR3 DNA: TGCGCCAGCGCGCGACGTATGGGGTTACAAGAGACCCAGTACTTC; CDR3 protein: CASARRMGLQETQYF
V gene: TRBV5-1; D gene: TRBD1; J gene: TRBJ2-2; clone size: .; CDR3 DNA: TGCGCCAGCAGATGGACAGGGAACACCGGGGAGCTGTTTTTT; CDR3 protein: CASRWTGNTGELFF
V gene: TRBV13; D gene: .; J gene: TRBJ1-1; clone size: once; CDR3 DNA: TGTGCCAGCAGCTTAGGTCCGGGACGCCTGAACACTGAAGCTTTCTTT; CDR3 protein: CASSLGPGRLNTEAFF
V gene: TRBV19; D gene: .; J gene: TRBJ2-7; clone size: .; CDR3 DNA: TGTGCCAGTAGTCCTGACGGGTTGAGGACCTACGAGCAGTACTTC; CDR3 protein: CASSPDGLRTYEQYF
V gene: TRBV2; D gene: .; J gene: TRBJ2-7; clone size: .; CDR3 DNA: TGTGCCAGCAGTGAAGCGCGGGACTACGAGCAGTACTTC; CDR3 protein: CASSEARDYEQYF
V gene: TRBV5-1; D gene: TRBD2; J gene: TRBJ2-1; clone size: .; CDR3 DNA: TGCGCCAGCAATGGCGGGGGTGCTAATCCTGAGCAGTTCTTC; CDR3 protein: CASNGGGANPEQFF
V gene: TRBV10-3; D gene: .; J gene: TRBJ2-1; clone size: .; CDR3 DNA: TGTGCCATCAGTGAGTCGCCCGGGACACACAATGAGCAGTTCTTC; CDR3 protein: CAISESPGTHNEQFF
V gene: TRBV20-1; D gene: TRBD1; J gene: TRBJ1-2; clone size: .; CDR3 DNA: TGCAGTGCGGCCGGGACAGGGTGGTCCAATTTC; CDR3 protein: CSAAGTGWSNF
V gene: TRBV5-6; D gene: .; J gene: TRBJ2-2; clone size: .; CDR3 DNA: TGTGCCAGCAGCCCGGCCACCGGGGAGCTGTTTTTT; CDR3 protein: CASSPATGELFF
V gene: TRBV7-2; D gene: TRBD2; J gene: TRBJ2-5; clone size: .; CDR3 DNA: TGTGCCAGCAGCTTAGTCCTAGCGGGGGGAGAGACCCAGTACTTC; CDR3 protein: CASSLVLAGGETQYF
V gene: TRBV7-9; D gene: .; J gene: TRBJ1-5; clone size: few; CDR3 DNA: TGTGCCACTCAATCCCAGGACAATCAGCCCCAGCATTTT; CDR3 protein: CATQSQDNQPQHF
V gene: TRBV1; D gene: .; J gene: TRBJ2-1; clone size: .; CDR3 DNA: TGCACCAGCAGCCAAGGGACTAGCGGGGGGGCGAGATACAATGAGCAGTTCTTC; CDR3 protein: CTSSQGTSGGARYNEQFF
V gene: TRBV7-9; D gene: .; J gene: TRBJ1-5; clone size: few; CDR3 DNA: TGTGCCAGCAGCCCCGGTAGCAATCAGCCCCAGCATTTT; CDR3 protein: CASSPGSNQPQHF
V gene: TRBV30; D gene: .; J gene: TRBJ1-1; clone size: few; CDR3 DNA: TGTGCCTGGAGTGTAGTAGGGGAGGGAACTGAAGCTTTCTTT; CDR3 protein: CAWSVVGEGTEAFF
V gene: TRBV27; D gene: .; J gene: TRBJ2-7; clone size: .; CDR3 DNA: TGTGCCAGCAGTTCCCGCCGGGGAGGGGGCGTCTGGGAGCAGTACTTC; CDR3 protein: CASSSRRGGGVWEQYF
V gene: TRBV11-3; D gene: TRBD1; J gene: TRBJ2-5; clone size: once; CDR3 DNA: TGTGCCAGCAGCTCGTGGACAGGGAGGGAGACCCAGTACTTC; CDR3 protein: CASSSWTGRETQYF
V gene: TRBV6-1; D gene: .; J gene: TRBJ1-6; clone size: few; CDR3 DNA: TGTGCCAGCACTACGGGAAGGAATTCACCCCTCCACTTT; CDR3 protein: CASTTGRNSPLHF
V gene: TRBV6-4; D gene: .; J gene: TRBJ2-2; clone size: few; CDR3 DNA: TGTGCCAGCAGTCTCGGACCGAACACCGGGGAGCTGTTTTTT; CDR3 protein: CASSLGPNTGELFF
V gene: TRBV19; D gene: TRBD2; J gene: TRBJ2-3; clone size: .; CDR3 DNA: TGTGCCAGTAGTATAATTAGCGGGGCCAACACAGATACGCAGTATTTT; CDR3 protein: CASSIISGANTDTQYF
V gene: TRBV19; D gene: TRBD1; J gene: TRBJ1-2; clone size: few; CDR3 DNA: TGTGCCAGTAGTATAGCTAACGGGGACAGGGTGAGCGGCTACACCTTC; CDR3 protein: CASSIANGDRVSGYTF
V gene: TRBV5-4; D gene: TRBD1; J gene: TRBJ1-4; clone size: .; CDR3 DNA: TGTGCCAGCAGCTTCAAGACAGGGGAAAACGAAAAACTGTTTTTT; CDR3 protein: CASSFKTGENEKLFF
V gene: TRBV18; D gene: TRBD1; J gene: TRBJ1-5; clone size: .; CDR3 DNA: TGTGCCAGCTCTCTGAATCCCGGGACAGGGGGGAAACAGCCCCAGCATTTT; CDR3 protein: CASSLNPGTGGKQPQHF
V gene: TRBV10-1; D gene: .; J gene: TRBJ1-2; clone size: few; CDR3 DNA: TGCGCCAGCAGCAGGACAGCCTTCTACACCTTC; CDR3 protein: CASSRTAFYTF
V gene: TRBV18; D gene: .; J gene: TRBJ2-5; clone size: once; CDR3 DNA: TGTGCCAGCTCACCGGCAGGGGATAATTCGGGGCAAGAGACCCAGTACTTC; CDR3 protein: CASSPAGDNSGQETQYF
V gene: TRBV4-1; D gene: .; J gene: TRBJ2-1; clone size: .; CDR3 DNA: TGCGCCAGCAGCCAAGATCTACTAGTTCTCCGGTTTAGCTCCTACAATGAGCAGTTCTTC; CDR3 protein: CASSQDLLVLRFSSYNEQFF
V gene: TRBV19; D gene: .; J gene: TRBJ2-3; clone size: few; CDR3 DNA: TGTGCCAGTGGAATCCAGGGAACAGATACGCAGTATTTT; CDR3 protein: CASGIQGTDTQYF
V gene: TRBV2; D gene: TRBD1; J gene: TRBJ2-5; clone size: few; CDR3 DNA: TGTGCCAGCAGTTTTATACAGGGGTTCCCAGAGACCCAGTACTTC; CDR3 protein: CASSFIQGFPETQYF
V gene: TRBV6-1; D gene: .; J gene: TRBJ1-2; clone size: few; CDR3 DNA: TGTGCCAGCAGTGAAGGGACTGTTGGCTACACCTTC; CDR3 protein: CASSEGTVGYTF
V gene: TRBV2; D gene: .; J gene: TRBJ1-2; clone size: few; CDR3 DNA: TGCGCGAGCCGGGACACCTACGACTATGGCTACACCTTC; CDR3 protein: CASRDTYDYGYTF
V gene: TRBV7-2; D gene: .; J gene: TRBJ1-4; clone size: .; CDR3 DNA: TGTGCCAGCAGTCTCAGGTCAACTAATGAAAAACTGTTTTTT; CDR3 protein: CASSLRSTNEKLFF
V gene: TRBV5-6; D gene: .; J gene: TRBJ2-2; clone size: .; CDR3 DNA: TGTGCCAGCAGCTTAAATACTCCAGCGAACACCGGGGAGCTGTTTTTT; CDR3 protein: CASSLNTPANTGELFF
V gene: TRBV5-1; D gene: TRBD1; J gene: TRBJ1-5; clone size: .; CDR3 DNA: TGCGCCAGCAGCCCGGGCGCGACAGGGGGTCAGCCCCAGCATTTT; CDR3 protein: CASSPGATGGQPQHF
V gene: TRBV10-2; D gene: .; J gene: TRBJ1-2; clone size: .; CDR3 DNA: TGCGCCAGCAGTGAGCCGGCCCTGGGGGGAAATGGCTACACCTTC; CDR3 protein: CASSEPALGGNGYTF
V gene: TRBV18; D gene: .; J gene: TRBJ1-5; clone size: few; CDR3 DNA: TGTGCCAGCTCACCGTTCGAGGCCCGTGGCAATCAGCCCCAGCATTTT; CDR3 protein: CASSPFEARGNQPQHF
V gene: TRBV7-9; D gene: TRBD1; J gene: TRBJ1-1; clone size: few; CDR3 DNA: TGTGCCAGCAGCTTGATACCGGGACAGGGGGGTAACACTGAAGCTTTCTTT; CDR3 protein: CASSLIPGQGGNTEAFF
V gene: TRBV11-2; D gene: .; J gene: TRBJ2-5; clone size: .; CDR3 DNA: TGTGCCAGCAACGCCGTCGAGTATGCGGAGACCCAGTACTTC; CDR3 protein: CASNAVEYAETQYF
V gene: TRBV6-6; D gene: .; J gene: TRBJ2-5; clone size: .; CDR3 DNA: TGTGCCAGCTCGCCCCCAGGGGAAGAGACCCAGTACTTC; CDR3 protein: CASSPPGEETQYF
V gene: TRBV6-1; D gene: .; J gene: TRBJ1-6; clone size: few; CDR3 DNA: TGTGCCAGCAGTGAAGGACAGTTCTATAATTCACCCCTCCACTTT; CDR3 protein: CASSEGQFYNSPLHF
V gene: TRBV6-1; D gene: .; J gene: TRBJ1-3; clone size: .; CDR3 DNA: TGTGCCAGCAGTGAGGAAGCTGGAAACACCATATATTTT; CDR3 protein: CASSEEAGNTIYF
V gene: TRBV5-3; D gene: .; J gene: TRBJ2-1; clone size: .; CDR3 DNA: TGTGCCAGAAGCTCCCCCCGGGACAACGGCCCCTACAATGAGCAGTTCTTC; CDR3 protein: CARSSPRDNGPYNEQFF